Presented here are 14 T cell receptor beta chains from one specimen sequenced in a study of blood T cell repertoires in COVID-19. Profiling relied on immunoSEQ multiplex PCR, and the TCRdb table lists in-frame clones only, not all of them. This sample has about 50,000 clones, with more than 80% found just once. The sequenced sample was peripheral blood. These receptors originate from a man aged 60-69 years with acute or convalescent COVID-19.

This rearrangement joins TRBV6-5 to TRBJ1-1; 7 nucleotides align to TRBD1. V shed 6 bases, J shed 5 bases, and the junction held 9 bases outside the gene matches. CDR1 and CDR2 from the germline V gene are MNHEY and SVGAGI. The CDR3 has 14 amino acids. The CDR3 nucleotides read TGTGCCAGCAGCATAACGAACAGGGGAACTGAAGCTTTCTTT. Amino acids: CASSITNRGTEAFF.

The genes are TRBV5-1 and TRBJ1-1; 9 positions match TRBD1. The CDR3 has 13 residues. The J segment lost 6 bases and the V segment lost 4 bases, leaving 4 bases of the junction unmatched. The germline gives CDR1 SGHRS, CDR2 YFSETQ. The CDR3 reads CASSRTGDAEAFF. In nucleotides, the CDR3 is TGCGCCAGCAGCCGGACAGGGGACGCTGAAGCTTTCTTT.

CDR3 in DNA: TGCAGCGTCGCGACAGGCTCTGGAAACACCATATATTTT. It yields the protein CSVATGSGNTIYF. The rearrangement joins TRBV29-1 to TRBJ1-3, with D possibly being TRBD1 (6 bases). V lost 6 bases, J lost 0 bases, and 9 bases lay in between. The CDR3 is made up of 13 amino acids. Germline V gene data show CDR1 as SQVTM and CDR2 as ANQGSEA. Full variable domain (outside the CDR3, taken from reference TRBV29-1 and TRBJ1-3): SAVISQKPSRDICQRGTSLTIQCQVDSQVTMMFWYRQQPGQSLTLIATANQGSEATYESGFVIDKFPISRPNLTFSTLTVSNMSPEDSSIYLCSVATGSGNTIYFGEGSWLTVV.

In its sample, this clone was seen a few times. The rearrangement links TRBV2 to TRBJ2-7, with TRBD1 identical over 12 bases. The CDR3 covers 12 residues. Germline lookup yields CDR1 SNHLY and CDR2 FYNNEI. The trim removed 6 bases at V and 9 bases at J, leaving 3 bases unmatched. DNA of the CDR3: TGTGCCAGCAGCGGGACAGGGGGCGGGCAGTACTTC. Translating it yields CASSGTGGGQYF.

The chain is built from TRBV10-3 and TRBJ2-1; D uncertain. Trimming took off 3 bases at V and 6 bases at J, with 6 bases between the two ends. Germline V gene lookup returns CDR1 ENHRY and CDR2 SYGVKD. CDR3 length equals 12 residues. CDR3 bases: TGTGCCATCAGTGATGGCTCCAATGAGCAGTTCTTC. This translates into CAISDGSNEQFF.

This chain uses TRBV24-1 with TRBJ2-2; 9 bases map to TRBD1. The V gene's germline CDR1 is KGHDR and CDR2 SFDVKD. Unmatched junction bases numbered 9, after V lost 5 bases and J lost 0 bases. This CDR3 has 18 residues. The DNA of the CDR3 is TGTGCCACCAGTGTGGTGTTCACAGGGGGCTCGAACACCGGGGAGCTGTTTTTT. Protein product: CATSVVFTGGSNTGELFF.

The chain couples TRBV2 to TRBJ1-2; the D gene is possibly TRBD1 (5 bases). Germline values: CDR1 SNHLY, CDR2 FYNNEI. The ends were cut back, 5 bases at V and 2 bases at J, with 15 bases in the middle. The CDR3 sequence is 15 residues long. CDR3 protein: CASSQLSTANYGYTF. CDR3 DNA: TGTGCCAGCAGTCAGCTTTCGACAGCCAACTATGGCTACACCTTC.

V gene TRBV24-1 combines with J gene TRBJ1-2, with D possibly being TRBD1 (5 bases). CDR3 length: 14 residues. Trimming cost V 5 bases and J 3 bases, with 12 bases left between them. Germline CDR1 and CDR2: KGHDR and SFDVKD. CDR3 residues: CATSGSWGDYGYTF. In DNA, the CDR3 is TGTGCCACCAGTGGCAGTTGGGGGGACTATGGCTACACCTTC.

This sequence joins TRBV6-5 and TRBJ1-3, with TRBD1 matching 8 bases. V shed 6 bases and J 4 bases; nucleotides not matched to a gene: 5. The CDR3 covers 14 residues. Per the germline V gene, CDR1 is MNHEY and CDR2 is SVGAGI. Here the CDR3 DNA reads TGTGCCAGCAGCTTGACAGGGGCGGGAAACACCATATATTTT. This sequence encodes CASSLTGAGNTIYF.

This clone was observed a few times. The CDR3 DNA reads as TGTGCCAGCAGTCAGGGACAGGGGGTCGGCTACACCTTC. Its protein product is CASSQGQGVGYTF. The rearrangement links TRBV6-5 to TRBJ1-2; 11 positions agree with TRBD1. Germline CDR1 and CDR2: MNHEY and SVGAGI. V gave up 5 bases and J gave up 8 bases; unmatched junction bases: 4. This CDR3 contains 13 residues.

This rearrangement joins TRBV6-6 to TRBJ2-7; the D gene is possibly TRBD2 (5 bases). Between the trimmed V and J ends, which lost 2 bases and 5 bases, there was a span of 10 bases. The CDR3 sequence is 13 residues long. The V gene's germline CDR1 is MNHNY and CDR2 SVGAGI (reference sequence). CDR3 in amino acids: CASSYRERDEQYF. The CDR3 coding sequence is TGTGCCAGCAGTTACAGGGAGCGTGACGAGCAGTACTTC.

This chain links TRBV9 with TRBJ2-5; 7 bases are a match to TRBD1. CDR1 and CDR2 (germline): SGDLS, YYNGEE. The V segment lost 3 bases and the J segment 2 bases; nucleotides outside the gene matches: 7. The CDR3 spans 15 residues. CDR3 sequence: CASSDGQAFQETQYF. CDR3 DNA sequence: TGTGCCAGCAGCGATGGACAGGCCTTTCAAGAGACCCAGTACTTC. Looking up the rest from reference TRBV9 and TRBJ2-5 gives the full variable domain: DSGVTQTPKHLITATGQRVTLRCSPRSGDLSVYWYQQSLDQGLQFLIQYYNGEERAKGNILERFSAQQFPDLHSELNLSSLELGDSALYFCASSDGQAFQETQYFGPGTRLLVL.

CDR3 region: CASSEGASPTEAFF. The CDR3 nucleotides read TGTGCCAGCAGTGAAGGTGCCAGTCCCACTGAAGCTTTCTTT. This chain joins TRBV6-1 and TRBJ1-1; D gene unclear. Trimming took off 1 base at V and 4 bases at J, with 10 bases between the two ends. There are 14 residues in the CDR3. Germline CDR1 MNHNS, CDR2 SASEGT.

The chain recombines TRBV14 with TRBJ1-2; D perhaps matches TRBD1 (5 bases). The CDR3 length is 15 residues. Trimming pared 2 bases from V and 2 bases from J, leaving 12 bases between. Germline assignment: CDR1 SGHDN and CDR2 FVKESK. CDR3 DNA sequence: TGTGCCAGCAGCCAATGGGCAGGGTCCAACTATGGCTACACCTTC. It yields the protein CASSQWAGSNYGYTF.